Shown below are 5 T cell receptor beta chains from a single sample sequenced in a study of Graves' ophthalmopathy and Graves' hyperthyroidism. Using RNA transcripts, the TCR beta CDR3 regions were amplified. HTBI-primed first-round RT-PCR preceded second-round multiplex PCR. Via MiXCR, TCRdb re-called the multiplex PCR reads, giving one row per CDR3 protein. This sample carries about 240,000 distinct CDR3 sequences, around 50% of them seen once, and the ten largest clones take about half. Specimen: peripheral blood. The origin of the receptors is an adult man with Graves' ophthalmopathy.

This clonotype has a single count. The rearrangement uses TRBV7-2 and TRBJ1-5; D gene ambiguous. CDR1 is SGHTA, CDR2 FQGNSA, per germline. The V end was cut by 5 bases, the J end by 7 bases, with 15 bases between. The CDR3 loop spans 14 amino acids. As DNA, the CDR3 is TGTGCCAGCAGCAACCGGACCTCTATCCAGCCCCAGCATTTT. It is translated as CASSNRTSIQPQHF.

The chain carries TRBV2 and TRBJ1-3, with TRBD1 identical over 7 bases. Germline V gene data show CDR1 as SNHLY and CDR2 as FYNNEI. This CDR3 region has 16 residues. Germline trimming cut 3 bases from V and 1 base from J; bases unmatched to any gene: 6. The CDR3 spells CASSDPGGRSGNTIYF. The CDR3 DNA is TGTGCCAGCAGTGATCCAGGGGGGCGTTCTGGAAACACCATATATTTT.

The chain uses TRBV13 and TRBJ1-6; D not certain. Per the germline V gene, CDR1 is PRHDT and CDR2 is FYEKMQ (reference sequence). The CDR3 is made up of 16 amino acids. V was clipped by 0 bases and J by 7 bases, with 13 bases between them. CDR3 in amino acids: CASSLGTGSGNSPLHF. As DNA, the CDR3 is TGTGCCAGCAGCTTAGGCACGGGGTCGGGAAATTCACCCCTCCACTTT.

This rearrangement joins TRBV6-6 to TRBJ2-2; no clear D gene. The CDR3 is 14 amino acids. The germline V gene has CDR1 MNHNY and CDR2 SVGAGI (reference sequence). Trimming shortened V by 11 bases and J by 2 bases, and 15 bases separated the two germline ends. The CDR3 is CAHQSPLNTGELFF. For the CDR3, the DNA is TGTGCCCACCAATCGCCCCTAAACACCGGGGAGCTGTTTTTT.

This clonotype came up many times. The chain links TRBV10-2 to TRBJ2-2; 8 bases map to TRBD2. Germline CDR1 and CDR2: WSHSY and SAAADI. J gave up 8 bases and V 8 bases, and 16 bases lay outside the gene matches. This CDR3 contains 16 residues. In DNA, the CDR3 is TGCGCCAGCGGGGGTCCAAGCGGGGGCCGGGGAGGGGAGCTGTTTTTT. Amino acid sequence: CASGGPSGGRGGELFF.